These T cell receptor beta chains were read from a single sample in a study of cytomegalovirus exposure and HLA in healthy donors. Using immunoSEQ multiplex PCR, the repertoire was profiled, and TCRdb retains in-frame clones only, with some absent. The sample carries some 150,000 clones, approximately 82% recorded once. The sequencing sample was made of PBMCs. The receptors were gathered from a man aged 25 to 40 in good health and CMV-seropositive. CDR3s include the opening cysteine and the closing phenylalanine or tryptophan. The D gene is left open where the match is weak. Some rows have no size entry. The others give once, few or many, or a class for an expanded clone.

>TRBJ2-5|TRBD1|TRBV5-1|-
TGCGCCAGCAGCAAGGGACAGGACCAAGAGACCCAGTACTTC
CASSKGQDQETQYF
>TRBJ1-3|TRBD1|TRBV9|-
TGTGCCAGCAGCGTGGGGACAGGGGGTAACGGAAACACCATATATTTT
CASSVGTGGNGNTIYF
>TRBJ2-3|TRBD2|TRBV7-8|-
TGTGCCAGCAGCTCCCGGGGGGGTGCCGTACGCACAGATACGCAGTATTTT
CASSSRGGAVRTDTQYF
>TRBJ1-6|-|TRBV7-8|-
TGTGCCAGCAGCTCACTAGCCGAGGGATTTAATTCACCCCTCCACTTT
CASSSLAEGFNSPLHF
>TRBJ2-3|-|TRBV27|-
TGTGCCAGCAGTTTACGACGGATGAGGGGCACAGATACGCAGTATTTT
CASSLRRMRGTDTQYF
>TRBJ2-4|-|TRBV28|once
TGTGCCAGCACCCACCCCACAGGAGCCAAAAACATTCAGTACTTC
CASTHPTGAKNIQYF
>TRBJ2-6|TRBD1|TRBV4-2|-
TGTGCCAGCAGCCCCTCGACAGGGACTGGGGCCAACGTCCTGACTTTC
CASSPSTGTGANVLTF
>TRBJ2-1|TRBD2|TRBV25-1|few
TGTGCCAGCAGTGAATCTAGCGGGAGCTCCTACAATGAGCAGTTCTTC
CASSESSGSSYNEQFF
>TRBJ1-5|TRBD1|TRBV15|-
TGTGCCACCAGCAGAGACAGGGGGAGTCAGCCCCAGCATTTT
CATSRDRGSQPQHF
>TRBJ2-3|TRBD2|TRBV28|-
TGTGCCAGCAGTTTGGCGGGGGGGCCCTGGGCAGATACGCAGTATTTT
CASSLAGGPWADTQYF
>TRBJ2-3|-|TRBV7-9|-
TGTGCCAGCAGAATCGCAGATACGCAGTATTTT
CASRIADTQYF
>TRBJ1-2|-|TRBV6-6|-
TGTGCCAGCGGATACGAGGCGCATTATGGCTACACCTTC
CASGYEAHYGYTF
>TRBJ2-7|-|TRBV7-9|-
TGTGCCAGCAGCTCAGGGACTGGGCCTGCCTACGAGCAGTACTTC
CASSSGTGPAYEQYF
>TRBJ2-7|-|TRBV2|-
TGTGCCAGCGAGAAGACCTACGAGCAGTACTTC
CASEKTYEQYF
>TRBJ1-4|-|TRBV10-2|few
TGCGCCAGCAGTGACCCCAGGAGGGGTGAAAAACTGTTTTTT
CASSDPRRGEKLFF
>TRBJ1-2|-|TRBV7-2|-
TGTGCCAGCAGCTTAGCGGGACAAGACTATGGCTACACCTTC
CASSLAGQDYGYTF
>TRBJ2-3|-|TRBV7-2|-
TGTGCCAGCGGCGGGCGGACAGATACGCAGTATTTT
CASGGRTDTQYF
>TRBJ2-5|TRBD2|TRBV2|-
TGTGCCAGCAGCCCCGGACTAGCGGATCAAGAGACCCAGTACTTC
CASSPGLADQETQYF
>TRBJ2-7|TRBD2|TRBV10-3|-
TGTGCCATCAGTGAGACAAGCGGGAGTACTTACGAGCAGTACTTC
CAISETSGSTYEQYF
>TRBJ2-7|TRBD2|TRBV30|-
TGTGCCTGGAGTGTACGGGGGGGCCTCGGTGAGCAGTACTTC
CAWSVRGGLGEQYF
>TRBJ2-3|-|TRBV28|-
TGTGCCAGCAGCCCCCCGGGAGATACGCAGTATTTT
CASSPPGDTQYF
>TRBJ2-1|-|TRBV2|once
TGTGCCAGCAGGGAAGGGGACTGGTACAATGAGCAGTTCTTC
CASREGDWYNEQFF
>TRBJ2-5|-|TRBV14|few
TGTGCCAGCAGCCAAGCGTTGGAGACCCAGTACTTC
CASSQALETQYF
>TRBJ2-5|TRBD2|TRBV5-1|-
TGCGCCAGCAGCCTGGTTGGTCAGGGTAGCGGGGGGCCCCAAGAGACCCAGTACTTC
CASSLVGQGSGGPQETQYF
>TRBJ2-7|-|TRBV12-5|-
TGTGCTAGTGGTTTGGTTGGTGGACACCCCTACGAGCAGTACTTC
CASGLVGGHPYEQYF
>TRBJ1-5|-|TRBV9|-
TGTGCCAGCAGCGTAGAGCCAGGGCGTGATCAGCCCCAGCATTTT
CASSVEPGRDQPQHF
>TRBJ1-1|-|TRBV5-1|-
TGCGCCAGCAGCTTCCAGGGGAACACTGAAGCTTTCTTT
CASSFQGNTEAFF
>TRBJ2-7|-|TRBV7-8|-
TGTGGCGCCAGTAGCGGCCCCTCCTACGAGCAGTACTTC
CGASSGPSYEQYF
>TRBJ2-7|TRBD2|TRBV7-2|-
TGTGCCAGCAGCTCTCTAGCGGGAGGGCCGTCCGAGCAGTACTTC
CASSSLAGGPSEQYF
>TRBJ2-5|TRBD1|TRBV6-5|-
TGTGCCGGCAGTTACAATGGACAGGTGGAGACCCAGTACTTC
CAGSYNGQVETQYF
>TRBJ2-7|TRBD1|TRBV19|once
TGTGCCAGTAAAAATGGACAGGTCTACGAGCAGTACTTC
CASKNGQVYEQYF
>TRBJ1-2|TRBD1|TRBV27|-
TGTGCCAGCAGTTTATGGCCCCCGACAGGGGACTATGGCTACACCTTC
CASSLWPPTGDYGYTF
>TRBJ2-2|-|TRBV5-1|-
TGCGCCAGCAGCTTGGCCTCGGGGGGCGCGAACACCGGGGAGCTGTTTTTT
CASSLASGGANTGELFF
>TRBJ1-2|-|TRBV5-1|-
TGCGCCAGCAGCTTGGAGGCAGGCTATGGCTACACCTTC
CASSLEAGYGYTF
>TRBJ2-5|TRBD1|TRBV11-3|once
TGTGCCAGCAGCACCCCCGACAGGGGAGAGGAGACCCAGTACTTC
CASSTPDRGEETQYF
>TRBJ1-5|TRBD1|TRBV30|-
TGTGCCTGTCAGGGGGGCGCGCTAGGGGGCAATCAGCCCCAGCATTTT
CACQGGALGGNQPQHF
>TRBJ1-4|-|TRBV2|-
TGTGCCAGCACCACTAACGACTTAGGGGTGCAGCTGTTTTTT
CASTTNDLGVQLFF
>TRBJ2-1|TRBD2|TRBV28|-
TGTGCCAGCACCCTCAGACTAGCGGGGGGCCGAGGCAATGAGCAGTTCTTC
CASTLRLAGGRGNEQFF
>TRBJ2-3|-|TRBV19|once
TGTGCCAGTAGTATAGAATCGGGTGAGAAGTATTTT
CASSIESGEKYF
>TRBJ2-5|-|TRBV25-1|few
TGTGCCAGCACCCAAAGTGGGACTTCAGTGGAGACCCAGTACTTC
CASTQSGTSVETQYF
>TRBJ1-4|-|TRBV2|few
TGTGCCAGCAGTGAAAGGGAGACCGAAAAACTGTTTTTT
CASSERETEKLFF
>TRBJ2-1|TRBD2|TRBV5-4|-
TGTGCCAGCTCCCGGCCGGCGGGGGGATCCTACAATGAGCAGTTCTTC
CASSRPAGGSYNEQFF
>TRBJ2-3|TRBD2|TRBV19|-
TGTGCCAGTAGTAGCTCTAGCGGACCCCGGACAGATACGCAGTATTTT
CASSSSSGPRTDTQYF
>TRBJ2-3|TRBD1|TRBV5-1|-
TGCGCCAGCAGCTCCGGGACAGGATTGGGGGATACGCAGTATTTT
CASSSGTGLGDTQYF
>TRBJ2-3|-|TRBV5-4|-
TGTGCCAGCAGCGTAATTGCAGATACGCAGTATTTT
CASSVIADTQYF
>TRBJ1-1|-|TRBV19|-
TGTGCCAGTAGTTCTACAGGGATTGGGAACACTGAAGCTTTCTTT
CASSSTGIGNTEAFF
>TRBJ2-1|TRBD2|TRBV6-1|few
TGTGCCAGCAGTGACAGGACTAGCGGGATCTATGAGCAGTTCTTC
CASSDRTSGIYEQFF